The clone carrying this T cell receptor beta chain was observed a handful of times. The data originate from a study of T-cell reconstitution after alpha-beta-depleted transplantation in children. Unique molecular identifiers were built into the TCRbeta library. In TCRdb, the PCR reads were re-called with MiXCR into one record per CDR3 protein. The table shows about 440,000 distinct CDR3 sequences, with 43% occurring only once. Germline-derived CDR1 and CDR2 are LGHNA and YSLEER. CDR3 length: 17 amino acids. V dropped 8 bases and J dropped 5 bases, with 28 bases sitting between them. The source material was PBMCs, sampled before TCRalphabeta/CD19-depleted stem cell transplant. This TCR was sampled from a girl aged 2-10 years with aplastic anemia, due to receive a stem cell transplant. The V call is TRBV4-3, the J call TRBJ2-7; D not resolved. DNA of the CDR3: TGCGCCAGCCAAGATTTGTCCGGTGGGATCAAACTGAACGAGCAGTACTTC. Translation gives CASQDLSGGIKLNEQYF.